A selection of T cell receptor beta chains follows, all from one sample in a study of shared clonotypes between healthy human individuals. Libraries were prepared by immunoSEQ multiplex PCR; TCRdb keeps only in-frame clonotypes and omits some of them. This table holds millions of clones, 85% to 95% found once. The sequencing input was naive CD4+ T cells sorted from blood. Receptors originate from a man younger than 30 in good health. CDR3s include the opening cysteine and the closing phenylalanine or tryptophan. D genes are given only for firm matches. Size is stated for part of the rows, as once, few or many counts, or as a class when the clone is expanded.

J gene: TRBJ1-2; clone size: .; D gene: .; CDR3 length: 13; V gene: TRBV6-1; CDR3 protein: CASSEEPGGGYTF; CDR3 DNA: TGTGCCAGCAGTGAAGAACCGGGGGGTGGCTACACCTTC
J gene: TRBJ2-7; clone size: .; D gene: .; CDR3 length: 14; V gene: TRBV29-1; CDR3 protein: CSVEGGESPYEQYF; CDR3 DNA: TGCAGCGTTGAAGGGGGGGAAAGCCCCTACGAGCAGTACTTC
J gene: TRBJ2-3; clone size: .; D gene: TRBD2; CDR3 length: 15; V gene: TRBV30; CDR3 protein: CAWSVLGLAEDTQYF; CDR3 DNA: TGTGCCTGGAGTGTACTTGGACTAGCGGAGGATACGCAGTATTTT
J gene: TRBJ1-5; clone size: .; D gene: TRBD1; CDR3 length: 15; V gene: TRBV7-2; CDR3 protein: CASSAGQGAQHPQHF; CDR3 DNA: TGTGCCAGCAGCGCCGGACAGGGGGCCCAGCACCCCCAGCATTTT
J gene: TRBJ1-3; clone size: .; D gene: .; CDR3 length: 16; V gene: TRBV6-5; CDR3 protein: CASSYHRGASGNTIYF; CDR3 DNA: TGTGCCAGCAGTTACCATCGTGGCGCCTCTGGAAACACCATATATTTT
J gene: TRBJ2-3; clone size: .; D gene: .; CDR3 length: 15; V gene: TRBV7-9; CDR3 protein: CASSYGLAMTDTQYF; CDR3 DNA: TGTGCCAGCAGCTACGGGCTAGCGATGACAGATACGCAGTATTTT
J gene: TRBJ2-7; clone size: .; D gene: TRBD1; CDR3 length: 15; V gene: TRBV5-4; CDR3 protein: CASSKPGTGPLEQYF; CDR3 DNA: TGTGCCAGCAGCAAGCCCGGGACAGGGCCTCTCGAGCAGTACTTC
J gene: TRBJ1-4; clone size: .; D gene: TRBD1; CDR3 length: 16; V gene: TRBV19; CDR3 protein: CASSMGTGFPIEKLFF; CDR3 DNA: TGTGCCAGTAGTATGGGGACAGGCTTTCCGATCGAAAAACTGTTTTTT
J gene: TRBJ2-2; clone size: .; D gene: TRBD1; CDR3 length: 16; V gene: TRBV5-4; CDR3 protein: CASSPPGQGRTGELFF; CDR3 DNA: TGTGCCAGCAGCCCACCGGGACAGGGTCGGACCGGGGAGCTGTTTTTT
J gene: TRBJ1-5; clone size: .; D gene: TRBD1; CDR3 length: 15; V gene: TRBV28; CDR3 protein: CASSPGQGANQPQHF; CDR3 DNA: TGTGCCAGCAGTCCAGGACAGGGCGCCAATCAGCCCCAGCATTTT
J gene: TRBJ2-3; clone size: .; D gene: TRBD2; CDR3 length: 16; V gene: TRBV10-1; CDR3 protein: CASRPGLAGFTDTQYF; CDR3 DNA: TGCGCCAGCAGGCCGGGACTAGCGGGGTTCACAGATACGCAGTATTTT
J gene: TRBJ2-3; clone size: .; D gene: .; CDR3 length: 15; V gene: TRBV6-5; CDR3 protein: CASSYSAGHSDTQYF; CDR3 DNA: TGTGCCAGCAGTTACTCGGCGGGACATTCAGATACGCAGTATTTT
J gene: TRBJ2-5; clone size: .; D gene: TRBD1; CDR3 length: 16; V gene: TRBV2; CDR3 protein: CASSEIGRGNQETQYF; CDR3 DNA: TGTGCCAGCAGTGAAATTGGCAGGGGGAACCAAGAGACCCAGTACTTC
J gene: TRBJ2-2; clone size: .; D gene: .; CDR3 length: 14; V gene: TRBV5-4; CDR3 protein: CASSPGGDTGELFF; CDR3 DNA: TGTGCCAGCTCTCCCGGGGGAGACACCGGGGAGCTGTTTTTT
J gene: TRBJ1-6; clone size: .; D gene: .; CDR3 length: 14; V gene: TRBV27; CDR3 protein: CASSLLQKNSPLHF; CDR3 DNA: TGTGCCAGCAGTTTATTACAGAAAAATTCACCCCTCCACTTT
J gene: TRBJ1-5; clone size: .; D gene: TRBD1; CDR3 length: 14; V gene: TRBV30; CDR3 protein: CAWSRGARNQPQHF; CDR3 DNA: TGTGCCTGGAGCAGGGGGGCGCGGAATCAGCCCCAGCATTTT
J gene: TRBJ2-5; clone size: .; D gene: .; CDR3 length: 14; V gene: TRBV5-1; CDR3 protein: CASSSGQFQETQYF; CDR3 DNA: TGCGCCAGCAGCTCGGGGCAGTTCCAAGAGACCCAGTACTTC
J gene: TRBJ1-2; clone size: .; D gene: TRBD1; CDR3 length: 14; V gene: TRBV6-4; CDR3 protein: CASIRDRGDYGYTF; CDR3 DNA: TGTGCCAGCATCAGGGACAGGGGGGACTATGGCTACACCTTC
J gene: TRBJ2-6; clone size: .; D gene: .; CDR3 length: 16; V gene: TRBV19; CDR3 protein: CASSGDRRSGANVLTF; CDR3 DNA: TGTGCCAGTAGCGGAGACAGACGCTCTGGGGCCAACGTCCTGACTTTC
J gene: TRBJ2-5; clone size: .; D gene: TRBD1; CDR3 length: 14; V gene: TRBV7-3; CDR3 protein: CASSLQGQGMTQYF; CDR3 DNA: TGTGCCAGCAGCTTACAGGGACAGGGGATGACCCAGTACTTC
J gene: TRBJ2-2; clone size: .; D gene: .; CDR3 length: 19; V gene: TRBV4-1; CDR3 protein: CASSRARGAGVGNTGELFF; CDR3 DNA: TGCGCCAGCAGCCGGGCCCGCGGGGCGGGCGTCGGGAACACCGGGGAGCTGTTTTTT
J gene: TRBJ1-2; clone size: .; D gene: TRBD1; CDR3 length: 13; V gene: TRBV4-3; CDR3 protein: CASSQADRRYYTF; CDR3 DNA: TGCGCCAGCAGCCAAGCGGACAGGCGATACTACACCTTC
J gene: TRBJ2-7; clone size: .; D gene: .; CDR3 length: 13; V gene: TRBV18; CDR3 protein: CASSPVQVYEQYF; CDR3 DNA: TGTGCCAGCTCACCAGTTCAAGTGTACGAGCAGTACTTC
J gene: TRBJ2-7; clone size: once; D gene: .; CDR3 length: 13; V gene: TRBV6-6; CDR3 protein: CASSYAGAYEQYF; CDR3 DNA: TGTGCCAGCAGTTACGCTGGCGCCTACGAGCAGTACTTC
J gene: TRBJ1-4; clone size: .; D gene: .; CDR3 length: 14; V gene: TRBV5-1; CDR3 protein: CASSLMGDNEKLFF; CDR3 DNA: TGCGCCAGCAGCTTGATGGGGGATAATGAAAAACTGTTTTTT
J gene: TRBJ1-2; clone size: .; D gene: .; CDR3 length: 13; V gene: TRBV6-5; CDR3 protein: CASSPGYYYGYTF; CDR3 DNA: TGTGCCAGCAGTCCGGGGTACTACTATGGCTACACCTTC
J gene: TRBJ1-2; clone size: .; D gene: .; CDR3 length: 14; V gene: TRBV7-2; CDR3 protein: CASSLPQQIYGYTF; CDR3 DNA: TGTGCCAGCAGCTTACCCCAACAGATCTATGGCTACACCTTC
J gene: TRBJ2-3; clone size: .; D gene: .; CDR3 length: 16; V gene: TRBV28; CDR3 protein: CASSYPLRQSTDTQYF; CDR3 DNA: TGTGCCAGCAGTTATCCCCTCAGACAGAGCACAGATACGCAGTATTTT
J gene: TRBJ2-5; clone size: .; D gene: TRBD1; CDR3 length: 16; V gene: TRBV5-1; CDR3 protein: CASSSDGTGPGETQYF; CDR3 DNA: TGCGCCAGCAGCTCAGACGGGACAGGCCCTGGGGAGACCCAGTACTTC
J gene: TRBJ2-7; clone size: .; D gene: .; CDR3 length: 15; V gene: TRBV4-3; CDR3 protein: CASSQVMWGDYEQYF; CDR3 DNA: TGCGCCAGCAGCCAAGTTATGTGGGGGGACTACGAGCAGTACTTC
J gene: TRBJ2-7; clone size: .; D gene: TRBD1; CDR3 length: 15; V gene: TRBV10-3; CDR3 protein: CAISESTGAAYEQYF; CDR3 DNA: TGTGCCATCAGTGAGTCGACAGGGGCGGCCTACGAGCAGTACTTC
J gene: TRBJ2-3; clone size: .; D gene: TRBD1; CDR3 length: 15; V gene: TRBV7-6; CDR3 protein: CASNPGQGSTDTQYF; CDR3 DNA: TGTGCCAGCAACCCGGGACAGGGTAGCACAGATACGCAGTATTTT
J gene: TRBJ1-2; clone size: .; D gene: TRBD1; CDR3 length: 13; V gene: TRBV28; CDR3 protein: CASSSRQGNGYTF; CDR3 DNA: TGTGCCAGCAGTTCCCGACAGGGCAATGGCTACACCTTC
J gene: TRBJ2-7; clone size: .; D gene: .; CDR3 length: 14; V gene: TRBV4-1; CDR3 protein: CASSQVGSFYEQYF; CDR3 DNA: TGCGCCAGCAGCCAAGTTGGCAGCTTCTACGAGCAGTACTTC
J gene: TRBJ2-4; clone size: .; D gene: TRBD1; CDR3 length: 17; V gene: TRBV5-4; CDR3 protein: CASSTTGTGGLKNIQYF; CDR3 DNA: TGTGCCAGCAGCACCACCGGGACAGGGGGCCTCAAAAACATTCAGTACTTC
J gene: TRBJ2-2; clone size: .; D gene: .; CDR3 length: 15; V gene: TRBV4-1; CDR3 protein: CASSLWVIDTGELFF; CDR3 DNA: TGCGCCAGCAGCCTCTGGGTAATTGACACCGGGGAGCTGTTTTTT
J gene: TRBJ2-7; clone size: .; D gene: .; CDR3 length: 13; V gene: TRBV7-2; CDR3 protein: CASSLANSNEQYF; CDR3 DNA: TGTGCCAGCAGCTTAGCGAACTCCAACGAGCAGTACTTC